Shown below are 13 T cell receptor beta chains from a single sample sequenced in a study of cytomegalovirus exposure and HLA in healthy donors. PCR employed 60 Vbeta and 13 Jbeta primers. Generated by immunoSEQ multiplex PCR, the TCRdb table keeps only in-frame clones and is missing some. Here the sample spans some 210,000 clones, over 70% being singletons. Sequenced material: PBMCs. Source of these receptors: a man aged 25-45 years in good health and CMV-seronegative.

This clone has just a few counts. This chain uses TRBV7-6 with TRBJ2-3; maybe TRBD2 (6 bases). The CDR3 runs to 15 residues. The germline V and J ends were trimmed by 6 bases and 2 bases, with 15 bases remaining between them. Germline values: CDR1 SGHVS, CDR2 FNYEAQ. Here the CDR3 reads CASSRLAAPTDTQYF. The CDR3 nucleotides read TGTGCCAGCAGTCGCTTAGCGGCGCCCACAGATACGCAGTATTTT.

V usage is TRBV20-1 and J usage is TRBJ2-3; D not resolved. This CDR3 contains 11 residues. Trimming took 5 bases from V and 3 from J, leaving 6 bases between them. Germline V gene data show CDR1 as DFQATT and CDR2 as SNEGSKA (reference sequence). The CDR3 sequence: CSAVITDTQYF. In DNA, the CDR3 is TGCAGTGCTGTTATTACAGATACGCAGTATTTT.

V usage is TRBV6-5 and J usage is TRBJ2-6; 7 nucleotides agree with TRBD1. The germline V gene has CDR1 MNHEY and CDR2 SVGAGI. The CDR3 totals 13 residues. The trim removed 5 bases at V and 12 bases at J, leaving 7 bases unmatched. The CDR3 DNA follows: TGTGCCAGCAGTAGTACAGGGGAGCGCGTCCTGACTTTC. It encodes CASSSTGERVLTF.

This chain joins TRBV28 and TRBJ2-5; the D is unclear. V was trimmed by 2 bases and J by 5 bases, leaving 12 bases between them. Germline loops: CDR1 MDHEN, CDR2 SYDVKM. This CDR3 contains 14 residues. CDR3 coding DNA: TGTGCCAGCAGTTTAGATAACCCCCGGGAGACCCAGTACTTC. This gives the protein CASSLDNPRETQYF.

A remark on this clone: The sample carries other DNA sequences with the same CDR3. The chain employs TRBV7-9 and TRBJ1-1; 11 bases match TRBD1. The CDR3 extends over 15 amino acids. The V gene end was trimmed by 7 bases and the J gene end by 4 bases; junction bases not matched to a gene: 8. Germline V lookup: CDR1 SEHNR, CDR2 FQNEAQ (reference sequence). The CDR3 DNA follows: TGTGCCAGCACACCGGACAGGGGGCAGGGCACTGAAGCTTTCTTT. Amino acid sequence: CASTPDRGQGTEAFF.

This clone was seen only a few times. V is TRBV14 and J is TRBJ1-2; TRBD1 might be the D (5 bases). Between the trimmed V and J ends, which lost 4 bases and 5 bases, there was a span of 14 bases. Germline assignment: CDR1 SGHDN and CDR2 FVKESK. This CDR3 has 14 amino acids. The CDR3 coding sequence is TGTGCCAGCAGCCCACACAGGATCCCATATGGCTACACCTTC. Its translation: CASSPHRIPYGYTF.

This clone appeared a single time. The chain links TRBV4-2 to TRBJ2-1; TRBD2 agrees at 10 bases. The trim removed 0 bases at V and 8 bases at J, leaving 13 bases unmatched. The CDR3 extends over 18 amino acids. CDR1 is LGHNA and CDR2 is YNFKEQ in the germline V gene. CDR3: CASSQEGSGSGRFYEQFF. CDR3 bases: TGTGCCAGCAGCCAAGAAGGTAGTGGTAGCGGGAGGTTCTATGAGCAGTTCTTC.

V and J are TRBV4-1 and TRBJ2-7; D unresolved. Germline V CDR1 and CDR2: MGHRA, YSYEKL. V dropped 5 bases and J dropped 1 base, with 9 bases sitting between them. The CDR3 is 13 amino acids. The CDR3 spells CASSEVESYEQYF. The CDR3, as DNA: TGCGCCAGCAGCGAGGTCGAGTCCTACGAGCAGTACTTC.

The V call is TRBV4-1, the J call TRBJ2-1; TRBD2 matches at 8 bases. The CDR3 runs to 17 residues. In germline, CDR1 is MGHRA, CDR2 YSYEKL. Trimming at V came to 0 bases and at J to 9 bases, leaving 13 bases not matched to a gene. The CDR3 here is CASSQDGREGPWGEQFF. CDR3 sequence (DNA): TGCGCCAGCAGCCAAGACGGGAGGGAGGGGCCGTGGGGTGAGCAGTTCTTC.

The chain carries TRBV27 and TRBJ2-7; possibly TRBD1 for D (6 bases). The CDR3 sequence is 13 residues long. V was shortened by 1 base and J by 7 bases, with 11 bases between the two germline ends. Germline assignment: CDR1 MNHEY and CDR2 SMNVEV (reference sequence). The CDR3 DNA sequence: TGTGCCAGCAGTTTATGGGACATAGGAGAGCAGTACTTC. The encoded protein is CASSLWDIGEQYF.

The J gene is TRBJ2-1, the V gene TRBV10-2, with a possible D match to TRBD2 (5 bases). The CDR3 extends over 14 amino acids. Germline loops: CDR1 WSHSY, CDR2 SAAADI. Trimming took off 7 bases at V and 6 bases at J, with 16 bases between the two ends. Here the CDR3 DNA reads TGCGCCAGCACTGACCCGGGGTTGGGCAATGAGCAGTTCTTC. Its protein is CASTDPGLGNEQFF.

This clone was seen a single time. J is TRBJ1-1 and V is TRBV6-1; 9 nucleotides align to TRBD1. The V gene end was trimmed by 5 bases and the J gene end by 3 bases; junction bases not matched to a gene: 7. CDR1 is MNHNS and CDR2 is SASEGT in the germline V gene. The CDR3 runs 15 residues. DNA for the CDR3: TGTGCCAGCAGTCGAACAGGGGGCCGGGACACTGAAGCTTTCTTT. Residues: CASSRTGGRDTEAFF.

The V and J genes are TRBV6-5 and TRBJ1-4; unclear D gene. The CDR3 consists of 12 residues. The germline CDR1 and CDR2 sequences are MNHEY and SVGAGI. V was cut by 11 bases and J by 7 bases, with 14 bases left in between. In DNA, the CDR3 is TGTGCCGCGGCCGGTTCGGTTGAAAAACTGTTTTTT. Protein sequence: CAAAGSVEKLFF.